The subject of this entry is one TCR beta chain. Its antigen is unknown. Researchers took RNA transcripts and amplified TCR beta CDR3 regions from them. HTBI-primed RT-PCR formed the first round, and a multiplex PCR formed the second. TCRdb independently ran MiXCR on the multiplex PCR reads; one entry per CDR3 protein. The sample gives approximately 540,000 distinct CDR3 sequences, roughly 39% of which show up once; less than 4.5% is in the top ten. This record belongs to a study of Graves' ophthalmopathy and Graves' hyperthyroidism. This CDR3 comprises 11 residues. V shed 7 bases and J 7 bases; nucleotides not matched to a gene: 6. In germline, CDR1 is SQVTM, CDR2 ANQGSEA. A diagnosis was made from clinical symptoms together with serum thyroxine, TRAb, thyroid ultrasound and orbital computed tomography. Points from the study as a whole: Sensitivity of over 60% and specificity of 72% to 80% were achieved by the model that predicted ophthalmopathy progression. Appearing in blood as well were most expanded thyroid clonotypes above 0.001 frequency.

The TCR comes from an adult man with Graves' hyperthyroidism. The sample comprised peripheral blood or thyroid tissue (not recorded which). The V gene is TRBV29-1, the J gene TRBJ1-2, with 7 bases aligning to TRBD1. CDR3 sequence: CSGGTEGGYTF. DNA of the CDR3: TGCAGCGGCGGGACAGAAGGTGGCTACACCTTC.